This T cell receptor (beta chain) was profiled in a study of blood T cell repertoires in COVID-19. This CDR3 spans 15 amino acids. V was pared by 0 bases and J by 5 bases, with 4 bases of the junction left unmatched. Germline V gene sequence: CDR1 LGHDT, CDR2 YNNKEL (reference sequence). Produced via immunoSEQ multiplex PCR; TCRdb's table is partial and in-frame only. This sample has more than 250,000 clones, with roughly 89% found just once. All enrollees were roughly 18 to 89 years old and from 20 to 25 US areas. Resolution of symptoms, clearance, or two negative PCRs was present in recovered Cohort 3 donors.

The chain links TRBV3-1 (or the pseudogene TRBV3-2) to TRBJ2-1; 7 bases match TRBD2. The sequenced material came from PBMCs or T cells enriched from blood (not recorded which). The clonotype was recovered from a woman in her thirties or forties who had recovered from COVID-19. DNA of the CDR3: TGTGCCAGCAGCCAAGATATACGGGAGGACAATGAGCAGTTCTTC. Translating it yields CASSQDIREDNEQFF.